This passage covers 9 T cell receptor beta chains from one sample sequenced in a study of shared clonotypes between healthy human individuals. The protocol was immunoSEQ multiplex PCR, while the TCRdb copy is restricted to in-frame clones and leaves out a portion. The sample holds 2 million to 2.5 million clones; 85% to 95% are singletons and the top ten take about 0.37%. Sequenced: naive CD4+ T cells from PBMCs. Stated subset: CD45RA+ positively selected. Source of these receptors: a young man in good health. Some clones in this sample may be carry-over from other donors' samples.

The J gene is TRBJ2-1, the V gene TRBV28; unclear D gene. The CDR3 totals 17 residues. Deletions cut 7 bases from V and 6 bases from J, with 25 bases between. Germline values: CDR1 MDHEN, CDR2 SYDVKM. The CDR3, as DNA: TGTGCCAGCACCTCAAGTGTCGGAGTTATTTCTCTCAATGAGCAGTTCTTC. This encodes CASTSSVGVISLNEQFF.

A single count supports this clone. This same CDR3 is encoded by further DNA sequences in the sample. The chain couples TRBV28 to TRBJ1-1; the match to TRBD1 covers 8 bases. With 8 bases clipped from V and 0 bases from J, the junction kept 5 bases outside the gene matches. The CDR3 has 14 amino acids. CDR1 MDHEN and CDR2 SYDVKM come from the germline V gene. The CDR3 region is CASSTGALNTEAFF. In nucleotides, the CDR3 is TGTGCCAGCTCGACAGGGGCCTTGAACACTGAAGCTTTCTTT.

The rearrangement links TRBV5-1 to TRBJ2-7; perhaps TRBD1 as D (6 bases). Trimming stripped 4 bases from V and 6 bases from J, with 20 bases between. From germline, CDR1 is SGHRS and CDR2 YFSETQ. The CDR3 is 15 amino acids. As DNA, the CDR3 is TGCGCCAGCAGCCAAAGGGGGAGTGAACCTTCCGAGCAGTACTTC. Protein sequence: CASSQRGSEPSEQYF.

The CDR3 spells CASSQDAAGPNTIYF. As DNA, the CDR3 is TGTGCCAGCAGCCAAGACGCGGCAGGGCCGAACACCATATATTTT. The V and J genes are TRBV4-2 and TRBJ1-3; tentative D call: TRBD1 (5 bases). V was clipped by 0 bases and J by 7 bases, with 13 bases between them. This CDR3 has 15 residues. Per germline, CDR1 LGHNA and CDR2 YNFKEQ.

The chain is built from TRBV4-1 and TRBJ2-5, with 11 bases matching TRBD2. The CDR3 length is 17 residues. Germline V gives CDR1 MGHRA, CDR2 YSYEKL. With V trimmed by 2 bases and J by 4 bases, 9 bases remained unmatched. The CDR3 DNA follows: TGCGCCAGCAGCCAATCCCGGGTAGCGGGAGGGCGAGAGACCCAGTACTTC. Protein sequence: CASSQSRVAGGRETQYF.

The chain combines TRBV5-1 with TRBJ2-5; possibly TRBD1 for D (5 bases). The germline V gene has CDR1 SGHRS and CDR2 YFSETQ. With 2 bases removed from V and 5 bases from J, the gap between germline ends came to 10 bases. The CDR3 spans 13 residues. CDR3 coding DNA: TGCGCCAGCAGCTTTCAGGGAATGGAGACCCAGTACTTC. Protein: CASSFQGMETQYF.

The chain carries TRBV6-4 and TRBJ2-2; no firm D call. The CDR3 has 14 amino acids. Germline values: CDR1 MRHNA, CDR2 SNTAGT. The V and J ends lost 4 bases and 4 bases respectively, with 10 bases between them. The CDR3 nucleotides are TGTGCCAGCAGTGTTGGAACGGGCACCGGGGAGCTGTTTTTT. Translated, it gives CASSVGTGTGELFF.

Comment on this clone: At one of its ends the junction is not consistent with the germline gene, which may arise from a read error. CDR3 sequence: CASSYRVFAF. The CDR3 coding sequence is TGTGCCAGCAGCTACAGGGTGTTCGCCTTC. This chain joins TRBV7-2 and TRBJ1-2; the D gene is possibly TRBD1 (6 bases). CDR3 length: 10 residues. Germline V gene sequence: CDR1 SGHTA, CDR2 FQGNSA.

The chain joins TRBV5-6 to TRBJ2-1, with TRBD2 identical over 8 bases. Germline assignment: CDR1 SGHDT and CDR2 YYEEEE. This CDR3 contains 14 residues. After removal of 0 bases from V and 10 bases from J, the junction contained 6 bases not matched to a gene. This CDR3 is CASSLAWGLVEQFF. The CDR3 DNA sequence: TGTGCCAGCAGCTTGGCCTGGGGACTAGTCGAGCAGTTCTTC.